The present T cell receptor beta chain was sequenced within a study of shared clonotypes between healthy human individuals. Study-wide findings and caveats: The authors expected sequencing depth to affect clonotype sharing among donors.

This clone has a count of ten or more. Its target is not known. The sample has other DNA sequences that encode this CDR3 too. The CDR3 sequence is 14 residues long. V lost 3 bases and J lost 4; bases outside the gene matches: 8. CDR1 is GTSNPN, CDR2 SVGIG, per germline (reference sequence). In the authors' workflow: Junction-only immunoSEQ sequences carried no quality scores, so filtering differed. The assay was immunoSEQ multiplex PCR, and TCRdb's table has in-frame clones only and misses some. V and J calls and clone size are copied from that table; D and trimming were computed from the DNA. The profile covers approximately 500,000 clones, with over 75% appearing a single time and more than 9.5% taken by the ten largest. Donors comprised healthy HIV-negative adults lacking recent acute infections or vaccinations. Unsorted material relied on about 90 million PBMCs as the source of genomic DNA.

The sequenced sample was PBMCs. This TCR was recovered from a woman aged 40 to 50 in good health. Some clones in this sample may be carry-over from other donors' samples. V gene TRBV30 combines with J gene TRBJ2-7, with 8 nucleotides matching TRBD2. In nucleotides, the CDR3 is TGTGCCTGGAGGGAGCGGGAGTGGCGATACGAGCAGTACTTC. Translation gives CAWREREWRYEQYF. Full variable domain (remainder filled in from reference TRBV30 and TRBJ2-7): SQTIHQWPATLVQPVGSPLSLECTVEGTSNPNLYWYRQAAGRGLQLLFYSVGIGQISSEVPQNLSASRPQDRQFILSSKKLLLSDSGFYLCAWREREWRYEQYFGPGTRLTVT.